This entry concerns a single T cell receptor beta chain. The target of this receptor is not known. Per-base qualities were not stored, and no clone one base away is much larger. The data were obtained in a study of shared clonotypes between healthy human individuals (dated by TCRdb to 2019 to 2021). In the study overall: Three men and a couple of women, aged 18 to 49 years, made up the cohort. For each donor, three plates each were used for CD4 naive and CD4 memory, two plates were used for CD8 naive, and one plate was used for CD8 memory. To estimate repertoire size and how much clonotypes are shared between individuals, the study performed deep sequencing of blood TCR repertoires from about 5 healthy adults. To increase sequencing depth and limit assay-specific biases, different laboratories used diverse techniques to prepare libraries and sequence TCR repertoires. Leukapheresis yielded between about 0.85 and 9 billion PBMCs per donor.

TCR CDR3 regions were amplified from genomic DNA by multiplex PCR using the deep immunoSEQ assay. Extracted genomic DNA from each cell subset was spread evenly across all wells of several immunoSEQ 96-well plates, with each plate serving as a replicate. For sorted subsets, around 0.2 ug genomic DNA, equal to 25,000 to 35,000 T cell genomes, was loaded into each replicate PCR. The purified libraries were quantified using a Qubit 3.0 fluorometer, sized with a Bioanalyzer 2100, and then quantified again using the KAPA Library Quantification kit. A separate single-read 150-cycle Illumina NextSeq 550 flow cell was used to sequence each immunoSEQ 96-well plate. The paper's data handling went like this. Because only junctional sequences without quality scores were contained in the immunoSEQ output, filtering matching that applied to full-length reads could not be performed. To assign V/J genes and CDR3, sequences were annotated using PyIR, a Python wrapper for IgBLAST v1.9, with IMGT germline references. Any read was removed if the V/J assignment was weak (E-value above 1e-6), the CDR3 was missing, or the read contained stop codons, out-of-frame junctions, or ambiguous translated residues. A V3J clonotype was defined by an identical inferred V gene, J gene, and CDR3 amino acid sequence. To compute the percentage overlap between repertoires, the number of shared unique clonotypes was divided by the size of the smaller repertoire. Richness of each repertoire was evaluated using RTK rarefaction, the Chao1 estimator, and Recon v2.1 estimates of unobserved clonotypes. Generation probabilities for all TCRbeta clonotypes obtained by the gDNA method from several donors were computed using OLGA. Not all clones reach the TCRdb copy of this immuneACCESS table, which keeps in-frame sequences only. Checked studies attribute under half of the gap to unresolved V genes and leave the rest unexplained. The V and J calls and clone size come from that table; D and trimming were worked out from the DNA. The sample table lists roughly 720,000 clones, about 92% of them with a count of one. The biggest ten clones account for 34% of the sample.

V and J lose 3 bases and 4 bases, and a span of 13 bases separates them. The CDR3 spans 15 residues, from the cysteine through the phenylalanine. Left in the record is the CDR3 DNA by itself, 45 bases read in frame from the first base. The germline V gene sets CDR1 to MDHEN and CDR2 to SYDVKM. Healthy HIV-negative adults with no recently reported acute infections or vaccinations were included as donors. All donors were Caucasian adults living in Nashville, Tennessee, USA. CD8 memory samples were composed of magnetically selected CD45RO+ cells combined with CCR7-negative CD45RA+ effector memory (TemRA) cells. Blood was obtained by leukapheresis, after which PBMCs were separated by Ficoll-Histopaque density gradient centrifugation and cryopreserved in liquid nitrogen vapor phase. Purity and quantity of every magnetically sorted T cell population were checked by analytical flow cytometry. Genomic DNA was isolated from each sorted fraction and quantified by UV absorbance on a Nanodrop 2000c.

The paper's findings and limits, for the study overall: Based on pairwise subsampling, the degree of clonotype sharing among donors was expected to be affected by sequencing depth. Even with the large sequencing depth, rarefaction of the sorted-subset datasets indicated that sequencing was incomplete. Higher generation probabilities were observed for clonotypes shared by all four sorted-subset donors than for non-shared clonotypes. Estimated clonotype richness was generally larger for naive than for memory subsets. Sharing across a handful of donors was observed for about 5% of naive CD4, around 3.5% of naive CD8, over 2% of memory CD4, and around 0.42% of memory CD8 clonotypes. Sampling was restricted to blood, and TCR repertoires in tissues likely differ from the TCR repertoires found in blood. Because the study included a small number of donors, the genetic and exposure-history diversity represented was limited.

This clonotype originated in a man aged 18 to 30 in good health. Some clones in this sample may be carry-over from other donors' samples. Sequences were obtained from memory CD8+ T cells from PBMCs. The cell subset or site label, as the study defines it: CD45RO+ cells pooled with CCR7-negative TemRA cells. The chain is assembled from TRBV28 and TRBJ1-5; tentative D gene TRBD1, with 5 bases matching. The nucleotides read TGTGCCAGCAGTTTCGGTTGGGACGGTAATCAGCCCCAGCATTTT. The translation is CASSFGWDGNQPQHF.